A selection of T cell receptor beta chains follows, all from one sample in a study of T cells after yellow fever vaccination. TCRdb fed the 5' RACE reads into MiXCR, producing one record per CDR3 protein. Of around 50,000 distinct CDR3 sequences in the sample, about 7.4% were seen once. Sequenced here: CD8+ T cells sorted from PBMCs, sampled approximately 16 days after the first yellow fever vaccination. The receptors come from a man aged 18 to 35 who received the YFV17D yellow fever vaccine. The CDR3 runs from the conserved cysteine through the conserved F or W. Fields, in order: V gene, D gene, J gene, clone size, CDR3 protein, CDR3 DNA. The D gene is left open where the match is weak. Clone size is given for some rows only: seen once, a few or many times, or a class if the clone is expanded.

V gene: TRBV12-3/TRBV12-4; D gene: -; J gene: TRBJ2-1; clone size: many; CDR3 protein: CASSLPISYNEQFF; CDR3 DNA: TGTGCCAGCAGTCTTCCTATATCCTACAATGAGCAGTTCTTC
V gene: TRBV11-2; D gene: -; J gene: TRBJ2-6; clone size: many; CDR3 protein: CASSLDEGDGANVLTF; CDR3 DNA: TGTGCCAGCAGCTTAGATGAAGGGGACGGGGCCAACGTCCTGACTTTC
V gene: TRBV10-3; D gene: -; J gene: TRBJ1-1; clone size: -; CDR3 protein: CAISHGTNTEAFF; CDR3 DNA: TGTGCCATCAGCCACGGGACAAACACTGAAGCTTTCTTT
V gene: TRBV4-1; D gene: -; J gene: TRBJ2-3; clone size: many; CDR3 protein: CASSRDGAAGTDTQYF; CDR3 DNA: TGCGCCAGCAGCCGAGACGGGGCAGCCGGCACAGATACGCAGTATTTT
V gene: TRBV13; D gene: TRBD1; J gene: TRBJ1-6; clone size: many; CDR3 protein: CASSRGQGDYNSPLHF; CDR3 DNA: TGTGCCAGCAGCCGTGGACAGGGAGATTATAATTCACCCCTCCACTTT
V gene: TRBV12-3/TRBV12-4; D gene: TRBD2; J gene: TRBJ2-5; clone size: -; CDR3 protein: CASSPFLGGQETQYF; CDR3 DNA: TGTGCCAGCAGTCCCTTTCTCGGGGGGCAAGAGACCCAGTACTTC
V gene: TRBV4-3; D gene: -; J gene: TRBJ2-1; clone size: many; CDR3 protein: CASSQDGTPLFSEQFF; CDR3 DNA: TGCGCCAGCAGCCAAGACGGGACTCCTCTTTTCTCTGAGCAGTTCTTC
V gene: TRBV7-9; D gene: -; J gene: TRBJ1-2; clone size: many; CDR3 protein: CASSLGDDGYTF; CDR3 DNA: TGTGCCAGCAGCTTAGGGGATGATGGCTACACCTTC
V gene: TRBV5-1; D gene: -; J gene: TRBJ1-6; clone size: many; CDR3 protein: CASSTGLGLVPLHF; CDR3 DNA: TGCGCCAGCAGCACGGGATTGGGATTAGTACCCCTCCACTTT
V gene: TRBV7-2; D gene: -; J gene: TRBJ2-3; clone size: many; CDR3 protein: CASSLVQRFNVPDTQYF; CDR3 DNA: TGTGCCAGCAGCTTAGTGCAGCGGTTCAATGTACCGGATACGCAGTATTTT
V gene: TRBV12-3/TRBV12-4; D gene: TRBD1; J gene: TRBJ2-3; clone size: many; CDR3 protein: CASNPGQFLDTQYF; CDR3 DNA: TGTGCCAGCAACCCGGGACAGTTTCTGGATACGCAGTATTTT
V gene: TRBV5-1; D gene: -; J gene: TRBJ2-5; clone size: many; CDR3 protein: CASSLGGLSETQYF; CDR3 DNA: TGCGCCAGCAGCTTGGGGGGACTTAGCGAGACCCAGTACTTC
V gene: TRBV6-2/TRBV6-3; D gene: -; J gene: TRBJ2-7; clone size: many; CDR3 protein: CASSPPFGGTYEQYF; CDR3 DNA: TGTGCCAGCAGCCCCCCATTCGGAGGGACCTACGAGCAGTACTTC
V gene: TRBV4-1; D gene: TRBD1; J gene: TRBJ2-7; clone size: many; CDR3 protein: CASSQEVGQGARNEQYF; CDR3 DNA: TGCGCCAGCAGCCAGGAAGTCGGGCAGGGGGCCCGCAACGAGCAGTACTTC
V gene: TRBV7-9; D gene: -; J gene: TRBJ1-5; clone size: many; CDR3 protein: CASSLGRDPQHF; CDR3 DNA: TGTGCCAGCAGCTTAGGTCGTGATCCCCAGCATTTT
V gene: TRBV6-5; D gene: -; J gene: TRBJ1-3; clone size: many; CDR3 protein: CASSYLTAGNTIYF; CDR3 DNA: TGTGCCAGCAGTTACCTCACAGCTGGAAACACCATATATTTT
V gene: TRBV19; D gene: -; J gene: TRBJ1-2; clone size: medium-sized; CDR3 protein: CASRRSPMAGYTF; CDR3 DNA: TGTGCCAGTAGAAGATCCCCGATGGCTGGCTACACCTTC
V gene: TRBV7-2; D gene: -; J gene: TRBJ2-2; clone size: many; CDR3 protein: CASSLDAGELFF; CDR3 DNA: TGTGCCAGCAGCTTAGACGCCGGGGAGCTGTTTTTT
V gene: TRBV7-9; D gene: TRBD1; J gene: TRBJ1-3; clone size: -; CDR3 protein: CASSFRSSGQGANSGNTIYF; CDR3 DNA: TGTGCCAGCAGCTTTAGGTCTTCGGGACAGGGGGCAAACTCTGGAAACACCATATATTTT
V gene: TRBV5-4; D gene: -; J gene: TRBJ1-1; clone size: few; CDR3 protein: CASSLSPPGLAFF; CDR3 DNA: TGTGCCAGCAGCCTTTCGCCCCCAGGGTTAGCTTTCTTT
V gene: TRBV6-5; D gene: -; J gene: TRBJ1-2; clone size: many; CDR3 protein: CASTTRGAYGYGYTF; CDR3 DNA: TGTGCCAGCACCACTCGAGGGGCTTATGGCTATGGCTACACCTTC
V gene: TRBV12-3/TRBV12-4; D gene: TRBD2; J gene: TRBJ2-7; clone size: many; CDR3 protein: CASSGGGAYEQYF; CDR3 DNA: TGTGCCAGCAGCGGGGGGGGGGCCTACGAGCAGTACTTC
V gene: TRBV5-6; D gene: -; J gene: TRBJ1-1; clone size: many; CDR3 protein: CASSLVGGARTEAFF; CDR3 DNA: TGTGCCAGCAGCTTGGTTGGAGGCGCGAGGACTGAAGCTTTCTTT
V gene: TRBV5-1; D gene: -; J gene: TRBJ2-7; clone size: many; CDR3 protein: CASSPQGYSYEQYF; CDR3 DNA: TGCGCCAGCAGCCCGCAGGGGTACTCCTACGAGCAGTACTTC
V gene: TRBV20-1; D gene: -; J gene: TRBJ1-6; clone size: few; CDR3 protein: CSAAEQPGLINSPLHF; CDR3 DNA: TGCAGTGCCGCTGAACAACCGGGACTGATTAATTCACCCCTCCACTTT
V gene: TRBV5-1; D gene: -; J gene: TRBJ1-5; clone size: many; CDR3 protein: CASSLETGNQPQHF; CDR3 DNA: TGCGCCAGCAGCTTGGAAACAGGGAATCAGCCCCAGCATTTT
V gene: TRBV6-5; D gene: -; J gene: TRBJ1-2; clone size: many; CDR3 protein: CASTSGLGGYTF; CDR3 DNA: TGTGCCAGCACCTCCGGTTTGGGGGGCTACACCTTC
V gene: TRBV5-6; D gene: -; J gene: TRBJ2-7; clone size: few; CDR3 protein: CASSQTTDLIFEQYF; CDR3 DNA: TGTGCCAGCAGCCAAACCACCGACTTGATATTCGAGCAGTACTTC
V gene: TRBV7-8; D gene: -; J gene: TRBJ2-3; clone size: many; CDR3 protein: CASSLGQSQDTQYF; CDR3 DNA: TGTGCCAGCAGCTTAGGGCAGAGTCAAGATACGCAGTATTTT
V gene: TRBV6-5; D gene: -; J gene: TRBJ1-3; clone size: many; CDR3 protein: CASSYSDRRNTIYF; CDR3 DNA: TGTGCCAGCAGTTACTCGGACCGGCGAAACACCATATATTTT
V gene: TRBV12-3/TRBV12-4; D gene: TRBD1; J gene: TRBJ2-5; clone size: many; CDR3 protein: CASNRQGVGETQYF; CDR3 DNA: TGTGCCAGCAACCGACAGGGGGTCGGAGAGACCCAGTACTTC
V gene: TRBV27; D gene: -; J gene: TRBJ1-1; clone size: many; CDR3 protein: CASSLSKTARSTEAFF; CDR3 DNA: TGTGCCAGCAGTTTATCGAAGACAGCGCGGAGCACTGAAGCTTTCTTT
V gene: TRBV4-1; D gene: TRBD1; J gene: TRBJ2-7; clone size: many; CDR3 protein: CASSQPGQAGLEQYF; CDR3 DNA: TGCGCCAGCAGCCAACCGGGACAGGCTGGGCTGGAGCAGTACTTC
V gene: TRBV12-3/TRBV12-4; D gene: TRBD2; J gene: TRBJ2-1; clone size: many; CDR3 protein: CASSAGLAGPWQFF; CDR3 DNA: TGTGCCAGCAGCGCGGGACTAGCGGGGCCCTGGCAGTTCTTC
V gene: TRBV5-6; D gene: -; J gene: TRBJ1-3; clone size: few; CDR3 protein: CASSQGPSGGNTIYF; CDR3 DNA: TGTGCCAGCAGCCAGGGACCAAGCGGAGGAAACACCATATATTTT
V gene: TRBV4-2; D gene: -; J gene: TRBJ1-1; clone size: few; CDR3 protein: CASSPGLPGGTEAFF; CDR3 DNA: TGTGCCAGCAGCCCTGGCCTCCCGGGCGGCACTGAAGCTTTCTTT
V gene: TRBV4-3; D gene: TRBD2; J gene: TRBJ2-3; clone size: few; CDR3 protein: CASSQDRTSGGHSDTQYF; CDR3 DNA: TGCGCCAGCAGCCAAGACCGGACTAGCGGGGGACACTCAGATACGCAGTATTTT
V gene: TRBV7-2; D gene: TRBD2; J gene: TRBJ2-5; clone size: many; CDR3 protein: CASSVLAGGQETQYF; CDR3 DNA: TGTGCCAGCAGCGTACTAGCGGGGGGTCAAGAGACCCAGTACTTC
V gene: TRBV19; D gene: TRBD2; J gene: TRBJ2-1; clone size: few; CDR3 protein: CASSLSGGDYNEQFF; CDR3 DNA: TGTGCCAGTAGTTTGAGCGGGGGGGACTACAATGAGCAGTTCTTC
V gene: TRBV19; D gene: TRBD2; J gene: TRBJ2-1; clone size: few; CDR3 protein: CASSLSSGENNEQFF; CDR3 DNA: TGTGCCAGTAGTTTATCCAGCGGGGAGAACAATGAGCAGTTCTTC
V gene: TRBV13; D gene: -; J gene: TRBJ1-4; clone size: few; CDR3 protein: CASSLEAGVEEKLFF; CDR3 DNA: TGTGCCAGCAGCTTAGAAGCCGGGGTGGAAGAAAAACTGTTTTTT
V gene: TRBV14; D gene: TRBD1; J gene: TRBJ2-1; clone size: -; CDR3 protein: CASSQIGTGSNEQFF; CDR3 DNA: TGTGCCAGCAGCCAAATCGGGACAGGAAGCAATGAGCAGTTCTTC
V gene: TRBV6-2/TRBV6-3; D gene: -; J gene: TRBJ2-5; clone size: -; CDR3 protein: CASSYDPERAYQETQYF; CDR3 DNA: TGTGCCAGCAGTTACGACCCCGAACGCGCCTACCAAGAGACCCAGTACTTC
V gene: TRBV12-3/TRBV12-4; D gene: TRBD2; J gene: TRBJ2-3; clone size: many; CDR3 protein: CASSLAGRSTDTQYF; CDR3 DNA: TGTGCCAGCAGTTTAGCCGGGAGGAGCACAGATACGCAGTATTTT
V gene: TRBV7-6; D gene: -; J gene: TRBJ2-1; clone size: few; CDR3 protein: CASSPGTEEQFF; CDR3 DNA: TGTGCCAGCAGTCCCGGGACTGAAGAGCAGTTCTTC
V gene: TRBV4-2; D gene: -; J gene: TRBJ2-7; clone size: many; CDR3 protein: CASSQEHSAYEQYF; CDR3 DNA: TGTGCCAGCAGCCAAGAACATTCGGCCTACGAGCAGTACTTC
V gene: TRBV11-3; D gene: TRBD1; J gene: TRBJ1-1; clone size: many; CDR3 protein: CASSARQGDAFF; CDR3 DNA: TGTGCCAGCAGCGCACGACAGGGGGATGCTTTCTTT